This is a list of T cell receptor beta chains from one sample in a study of response to subunit inactivated influenza vaccine. A single record per CDR3 protein comes from TCRdb applying MiXCR to the RT-PCR reads. The table shows about 300,000 distinct CDR3 sequences, with 21% occurring only once. Sequenced here: PBMCs from blood, sampled about 20 months after vaccination. The receptors come from a man aged 45 to 70 who received an inactivated influenza vaccine. Both conserved end residues are trimmed from each CDR3.

J gene,V gene,CDR3 protein
TRBJ2-1,TRBV27,ASSFVDRVTMF
TRBJ2-5,TRBV6-5,ASSYSIQNRDRETQY
TRBJ2-7,TRBV5-6,ASSLGGGFKQY
TRBJ1-2,TRBV29-1,SAGVARRTGGDT
TRBJ2-7,TRBV4-3,ASSQEVYAGVSYEQY
TRBJ1-4,TRBV3-1,ASSQGFGAGEKLF
TRBJ1-1,TRBV5-1,ASSLASLNTEAF
TRBJ2-1,TRBV5-1,ASSVWGLAGENNEQF
TRBJ2-2,TRBV5-4,ASSTYRGAGELF
TRBJ1-1,TRBV28,ARLVPLGQGGENTEAF
TRBJ2-4,TRBV12-3/TRBV12-4,ASRLGGSGNIQY
TRBJ1-1,TRBV10-3,AIRAGQGSENTEAF
TRBJ1-5,TRBV6-5,ASSYSGQGGQPQH
TRBJ2-5,TRBV7-2,ASSLAGDQETKY
TRBJ2-2,TRBV7-8,ASTPGLFSITGELF
TRBJ2-2,TRBV7-8,ASSLNPRDNTGELF
TRBJ1-5,TRBV6-1,ASVGDNSRPQH
TRBJ2-7,TRBV6-1,ASTGGQGPYHEQY
TRBJ2-7,TRBV7-8,ASSLRAVSGRATHEQY
TRBJ2-1,TRBV5-1,ASSLGSDEQF
TRBJ2-5,TRBV7-9,ASSKTGKFETQY
TRBJ2-7,TRBV4-2,ASSHRDRDYEQY
TRBJ2-3,TRBV6-5,ASSYSSTDTQY
TRBJ2-2,TRBV12-3/TRBV12-4,ASIPFGGHGGELF
TRBJ1-6,TRBV9,ASSVGQGGLALH
TRBJ2-1,TRBV20-1,SARDPGGVNEQF
TRBJ1-5,TRBV28,ASSASGGLGSLGDQPQH
TRBJ1-6,TRBV10-3,ATQTASNPLH
TRBJ1-2,TRBV25-1,ASSDPGQGIFYGYT